The 26 T cell receptor beta chains listed next were all sequenced from one sample in a study of blood T cell repertoires in COVID-19. Sequenced by immunoSEQ multiplex PCR; TCRdb stores in-frame clones only, minus some. The data contain 55,000 to 70,000 clones, approximately 90% of them singletons. Source material: peripheral blood. The receptors originated from a woman between 65 and 79 years old with active COVID-19.

The V gene is TRBV29-1, the J gene TRBJ1-2, with D perhaps TRBD1 (5 bases). The CDR3 is 13 residues long. V was clipped by 7 bases and J by 8 bases, with 20 bases between them. CDR1 is SQVTM and CDR2 is ANQGSEA in the germline V gene. CDR3 in amino acids: CSALGDVLGGYTF. CDR3 coding DNA: TGCAGCGCCCTAGGGGATGTCCTGGGCGGCTACACCTTC.

The chain recombines TRBV5-1 with TRBJ1-2, with D perhaps matching TRBD1 (5 bases). Trimming shortened V by 5 bases and J by 8 bases, and 13 bases separated the two germline ends. There are 12 residues in the CDR3. Germline CDR1 and CDR2: SGHRS and YFSETQ. Here the CDR3 reads CASSRGIEGYTF. The CDR3 DNA follows: TGCGCCAGCAGTCGGGGGATTGAAGGCTACACCTTC.

The genes are TRBV2 and TRBJ2-3; D perhaps matches TRBD2 (6 bases). The ends were cut back, 6 bases at V and 0 bases at J, with 13 bases in the middle. The germline gives CDR1 SNHLY, CDR2 FYNNEI. CDR3 length equals 15 residues. CDR3 in DNA: TGTGCCAGCAGCGCGGGATACTCTAGCACAGATACGCAGTATTTT. The encoded protein is CASSAGYSSTDTQYF. Drawing the rest from reference TRBV2 and TRBJ2-3, the complete variable domain is EPEVTQTPSHQVTQMGQEVILRCVPISNHLYFYWYRQILGQKVEFLVSFYNNEISEKSEIFDDQFSVERPDGSNFTLKIRSTKLEDSAMYFCASSAGYSSTDTQYFGPGTRLTVL.

The gene calls are TRBV5-4 and TRBJ2-5; D gene uncertain. There are 14 residues in the CDR3. The germline V gene has CDR1 SGHNT and CDR2 YYREEE (reference sequence). V lost 3 bases to trimming and J lost 5 bases, with 14 bases between them. CDR3 amino acids: CASSSAGTQETQYF. The DNA for the CDR3 is TGTGCCAGCAGCTCGGCAGGCACCCAGGAGACCCAGTACTTC.

The chain links TRBV4-2 to TRBJ1-2; 11 nucleotides match TRBD1. Trimming cost V 0 bases and J 4 bases; bases outside gene matches: 10. The CDR3 is 18 amino acids. Germline lookup yields CDR1 LGHNA and CDR2 YNFKEQ. This CDR3 is CASSQDPPPGTGGYGYTF. CDR3 sequence (DNA): TGTGCCAGCAGCCAAGATCCCCCACCCGGGACAGGGGGCTATGGCTACACCTTC.

This chain joins TRBV25-1 and TRBJ2-7, with D perhaps TRBD1 (5 bases). Germline V gene lookup returns CDR1 MGHDK and CDR2 SYGVNS. Trimming took off 4 bases at V and 1 base at J, with 17 bases between the two ends. The CDR3 is 16 residues long. The CDR3 sequence: CASSGSGSALSYEQYF. The CDR3 DNA sequence: TGTGCCAGCAGTGGATCAGGGTCAGCATTGTCCTACGAGCAGTACTTC.

V gene TRBV7-6 combines with J gene TRBJ2-3; 8 nucleotides match TRBD2. Germline V gene data show CDR1 as SGHVS and CDR2 as FNYEAQ. The CDR3 is made up of 15 amino acids. J lost 0 bases, V lost 4 bases, and 3 bases had no gene match. CDR3 sequence reads: CASSSWTSSTDTQYF. The CDR3 DNA reads TGTGCCAGCAGCTCCTGGACTAGCAGCACAGATACGCAGTATTTT. The whole variable domain, remainder taken from reference TRBV7-6 and TRBJ2-3, is GAGVSQSPRYKVTKRGQDVALRCDPISGHVSLYWYRQALGQGPEFLTYFNYEAQQDKSGLPNDRFSAERPEGSISTLTIQRTEQRDSAMYRCASSSWTSSTDTQYFGPGTRLTVL.

V usage is TRBV4-2 and J usage is TRBJ1-2, with D unresolved. Germline V gives CDR1 LGHNA, CDR2 YNFKEQ. V was pared by 0 bases and J by 3 bases, with 8 bases between. The CDR3 runs to 14 residues. The CDR3 coding sequence is TGTGCCAGCAGCCAAGAAGGCGGGGACTATGGCTACACCTTC. Translation: CASSQEGGDYGYTF.

This chain links TRBV3-1 (or the pseudogene TRBV3-2) with TRBJ2-7, with TRBD1 matching 9 bases. The junction had 7 bases not matched to a gene; V was cut back by 4 bases and J by 3 bases. The CDR3 runs 15 residues. Germline V gives CDR1 LGHDT, CDR2 YNNKEL (reference sequence). Written as DNA, the CDR3 is TGTGCCAGCAGCCCGGGGACAGGGCCGAACTACGAGCAGTACTTC. Residues: CASSPGTGPNYEQYF.

The gene calls are TRBV15 and TRBJ2-3; 10 bases fit TRBD2. CDR1 and CDR2 from the germline V gene are LNHNV and YYDKDF (reference sequence). The CDR3 covers 18 residues. V gave up 4 bases and J gave up 3 bases; unmatched junction bases: 13. This chain's CDR3 is CATSIEGAGGPGTDTQYF. Written as DNA, the CDR3 is TGTGCCACCAGCATAGAAGGAGCGGGAGGGCCGGGGACAGATACGCAGTATTTT.

This clone has just a few counts. The chain uses TRBV6-5 and TRBJ2-1; weak D call: TRBD1 (6 bases). The germline CDR1 and CDR2 sequences are MNHEY and SVGAGI. With 0 bases removed from V and 6 bases from J, the gap between germline ends came to 12 bases. The CDR3 extends over 15 amino acids. CDR3 DNA sequence: TGTGCCAGCAGTTACTCTCGGGACATCTTCAATGAGCAGTTCTTC. It yields the protein CASSYSRDIFNEQFF.

This clone was seen just once. The chain links TRBV18 to TRBJ2-7, with 9 bases that match TRBD2. The germline V gene encodes CDR1 KGHSH and CDR2 LQKENI. The CDR3 sequence is 14 residues long. J was trimmed by 7 bases and V by 0 bases; bases with no gene match: 4. The chain's CDR3 is CASSPPAAGGEQYF. The CDR3 DNA reads TGTGCCAGCTCACCACCGGCGGCGGGAGGGGAGCAGTACTTC.

The chain couples TRBV24-1 to TRBJ2-1; TRBD1 matches at 7 bases. The CDR3 consists of 17 residues. CDR1 is KGHDR and CDR2 is SFDVKD in the germline V gene. V lost 3 bases, J lost 9 bases, and 16 bases stayed unmatched. The CDR3 sequence: CATSDPTQGRVDSEQFF. CDR3 bases: TGTGCCACCAGTGATCCTACACAGGGGCGTGTCGACAGTGAGCAGTTCTTC.

This chain joins TRBV27 and TRBJ1-6; possibly TRBD1 for D (6 bases). The germline CDR1 and CDR2 sequences are MNHEY and SMNVEV (reference sequence). V lost 8 bases and J lost 7, with 21 bases in between. The CDR3 is made up of 16 amino acids. CDR3 DNA sequence: TGTGCCAGCTCCCCAAGGGGAGGGGGTCGCAATTCACCCCTCCACTTT. This encodes CASSPRGGGRNSPLHF.

The chain is built from TRBV5-1 and TRBJ2-2, with a possible D match to TRBD1 (6 bases). The CDR3 runs to 15 residues. Trimming removed 6 bases from V and 1 base from J, with 13 bases in between. Germline V gene sequence: CDR1 SGHRS, CDR2 YFSETQ. CDR3: CASTSKGENTGELFF. Written as DNA, the CDR3 is TGCGCCAGCACCTCGAAGGGGGAGAACACCGGGGAGCTGTTTTTT. The variable domain in full, completed from reference TRBV5-1 and TRBJ2-2, reads KAGVTQTPRYLIKTRGQQVTLSCSPISGHRSVSWYQQTPGQGLQFLFEYFSETQRNKGNFPGRFSGRQFSNSRSEMNVSTLELGDSALYLCASTSKGENTGELFFGEGSRLTVL.

The chain has TRBV5-1 and TRBJ2-7, with TRBD1 matching over 9 bases. After removal of 5 bases from V and 7 bases from J, the junction contained 13 bases not matched to a gene. Germline V gene lookup returns CDR1 SGHRS and CDR2 YFSETQ. The CDR3 totals 15 residues. This CDR3 reads CASSRFPGQGEEQYF. CDR3 sequence (DNA): TGCGCCAGCAGTCGATTTCCGGGACAGGGCGAAGAGCAGTACTTC.

V gene TRBV29-1 combines with J gene TRBJ2-5, with D perhaps TRBD1 (6 bases). The germline gives CDR1 SQVTM, CDR2 ANQGSEA. Trimming removed 7 bases at V and 1 base at J, with 10 bases between. This CDR3 spans 12 amino acids. The CDR3 DNA follows: TGCAGCGGAACAGGGTCCCAAGAGACCCAGTACTTC. Translated: CSGTGSQETQYF.

The chain uses TRBV5-1 and TRBJ2-7; D might be TRBD1 (7 bases). Trimming left V 4 bases short and J 3 bases short, with 14 bases between. Germline V lookup: CDR1 SGHRS, CDR2 YFSETQ. This CDR3 has 14 amino acids. Here the CDR3 DNA reads TGCGCCAGCAGCGGAGGAGGGGGCGGCTACGAGCAGTACTTC. Amino acids: CASSGGGGGYEQYF.

J is TRBJ1-1 and V is TRBV7-3, with D perhaps TRBD1 (5 bases). This CDR3 has 14 amino acids. With 8 bases removed from V and 0 bases from J, the gap between germline ends came to 13 bases. CDR1 SGHTA and CDR2 FQGTGA come from the germline V gene. CDR3 amino acids: CASAQGPMNTEAFF. The CDR3, as DNA: TGTGCCAGCGCCCAGGGCCCTATGAACACTGAAGCTTTCTTT.

This clone was detected once. The genes are TRBV19 and TRBJ2-2; 9 nucleotides align to TRBD2. Germline assignment: CDR1 LNHDA and CDR2 SQIVND (reference sequence). The CDR3 has 15 residues. J was trimmed by 1 base and V by 8 bases; bases with no gene match: 5. The CDR3 nucleotides read TGTGCCAGTGAGAGCGGGAGGTGGAACACCGGGGAGCTGTTTTTT. As protein: CASESGRWNTGELFF.

The chain is built from TRBV24-1 and TRBJ2-5; 8 positions agree with TRBD2. V was clipped by 9 bases and J by 4 bases; unmatched bases: 6. The CDR3 covers 13 residues. Germline V gene lookup returns CDR1 KGHDR and CDR2 SFDVKD. The CDR3 sequence: CATGSGGPETQYF. DNA of the CDR3: TGTGCCACCGGGTCGGGAGGGCCAGAGACCCAGTACTTC.

The rearrangement uses TRBV19 and TRBJ2-1, with 8 bases that match TRBD1. The CDR3 has 14 amino acids. The ends lost 3 bases at V and 6 bases at J; junction bases unmatched: 4. Germline values: CDR1 LNHDA, CDR2 SQIVND (reference sequence). The CDR3 protein is CASSITGGFNEQFF. CDR3 in DNA: TGTGCCAGTAGTATCACAGGGGGGTTCAATGAGCAGTTCTTC.

The rearrangement uses TRBV4-1 and TRBJ1-1; no definite D call. CDR3 size: 14 residues. Germline CDR1 is MGHRA and CDR2 is YSYEKL. Trimming removed 0 bases from V and 2 bases from J, with 7 bases in between. CDR3 region: CASSQEFSNTEAFF. CDR3 bases: TGCGCCAGCAGCCAAGAATTTAGCAACACTGAAGCTTTCTTT.

The chain couples TRBV14 to TRBJ2-3; the D is unclear. V lost 1 base and J 6 bases, leaving 8 bases between the germline ends. Germline loops: CDR1 SGHDN, CDR2 FVKESK. The CDR3 runs 13 residues. The CDR3 region is CASSQGFEDTQYF. The CDR3 coding sequence is TGTGCCAGCAGCCAAGGGTTCGAGGATACGCAGTATTTT.

The chain recombines TRBV19 with TRBJ2-2; 8 bases agree with TRBD1. Trimming cost V 8 bases and J 0 bases; bases outside gene matches: 8. Germline CDR1 reads LNHDA; CDR2 reads SQIVND (reference sequence). CDR3 length: 16 residues. This chain's CDR3 is CASQDRGQANTGELFF. The CDR3 nucleotides read TGTGCCAGTCAAGATCGGGGACAGGCGAACACCGGGGAGCTGTTTTTT.

The V gene is TRBV2, the J gene TRBJ1-2; D possibly corresponds to TRBD1 (6 bases). The germline V gene encodes CDR1 SNHLY and CDR2 FYNNEI. With 2 bases removed from V and 4 bases from J, the gap between germline ends came to 11 bases. The CDR3 loop spans 14 amino acids. This chain's CDR3 is CASSEYRDGYGYTF. The CDR3 region has the DNA TGTGCCAGCAGTGAATACAGGGACGGCTATGGCTACACCTTC.